Below are 24 T cell receptor beta chains sequenced from a single sample in a study of cytomegalovirus exposure and HLA in healthy donors. PCR amplification relied on 60 Vbeta primers (plus 13 Jbeta primers). TCRdb's table, derived via immunoSEQ multiplex PCR, lists solely in-frame clones and lacks some. The sample has more than 95,000 clones, 65% to 80% seen once; the top ten hold roughly 6%. Sequenced: PBMCs. The origin of the receptors is a male donor in good health and CMV-seronegative.

The chain employs TRBV6-4 and TRBJ2-2; D might be TRBD2 (5 bases). This CDR3 spans 13 amino acids. V lost 11 bases to trimming and J lost 1 base, with 11 bases between them. Per germline, CDR1 MRHNA and CDR2 SNTAGT. Written as DNA, the CDR3 is TGTGCCGGAGGTTACATGAACACCGGGGAGCTGTTTTTT. It encodes CAGGYMNTGELFF.

The chain carries TRBV11-2 and TRBJ2-7; 11 nucleotides align to TRBD1. The V gene's germline CDR1 is SGHAT and CDR2 FQNNGV. CDR3 length equals 15 residues. V trimming: 6 bases; J trimming: 2 bases; junction bases outside the gene matches: 6. CDR3 sequence: CASRGPGQGAYEQYF. DNA for the CDR3: TGTGCCAGCAGGGGACCGGGACAGGGGGCCTACGAGCAGTACTTC.

The genes are TRBV18 and TRBJ2-1; 10 bases agree with TRBD2. V lost 6 bases and J lost 4; bases outside the gene matches: 9. The germline V gene has CDR1 KGHSH and CDR2 LQKENI. This CDR3 has 16 residues. CDR3 in amino acids: CASSPTAAGGYNEQFF. The CDR3 DNA reads TGTGCCAGCTCCCCTACCGCAGCGGGAGGGTACAATGAGCAGTTCTTC.

V and J are TRBV30 and TRBJ2-4; D unresolved. From germline, CDR1 is GTSNPN and CDR2 SVGIG (reference sequence). The CDR3 runs to 15 residues. Between the trimmed V and J ends, which lost 2 bases and 0 bases, there was a span of 11 bases. CDR3: CAWSPTALAKNIQYF. The CDR3 nucleotides read TGTGCCTGGAGTCCCACAGCTCTAGCCAAAAACATTCAGTACTTC.

The rearrangement uses TRBV7-3 and TRBJ2-3; possible D gene TRBD1, 5 bases. Looked up from germline, CDR1 is SGHTA and CDR2 is FQGTGA. CDR3 length: 16 residues. The germline V and J ends were trimmed by 2 bases and 1 base, with 13 bases remaining between them. CDR3 sequence (DNA): TGTGCCAGCAGCTTAGGGGCGGTTGGGGGCACAGATACGCAGTATTTT. Protein sequence: CASSLGAVGGTDTQYF.

This clone was observed a handful of times. V usage is TRBV9 and J usage is TRBJ1-2; D is possibly TRBD1 (6 bases). CDR1 SGDLS and CDR2 YYNGEE come from the germline V gene. This CDR3 region has 15 residues. The V end lost 3 bases, the J end lost 5 bases, and 17 bases lay between the germline ends. The CDR3 spells CASSAFGTNEYGYTF. Written as DNA, the CDR3 is TGTGCCAGCAGCGCCTTCGGGACAAACGAATATGGCTACACCTTC. Combining the CDR3 with reference TRBV9 and TRBJ1-2 gives the whole variable domain DSGVTQTPKHLITATGQRVTLRCSPRSGDLSVYWYQQSLDQGLQFLIQYYNGEERAKGNILERFSAQQFPDLHSELNLSSLELGDSALYFCASSAFGTNEYGYTFGSGTRLTVV.

The V and J genes are TRBV27 and TRBJ2-7, with 8 bases lining up with TRBD1. Per the germline V gene, CDR1 is MNHEY and CDR2 is SMNVEV (reference sequence). With V trimmed by 0 bases and J by 3 bases, 7 bases remained unmatched. The CDR3 is 16 residues long. Here the CDR3 DNA reads TGTGCCAGCAGTTTATCGCGGACAGGGTCGGTCTACGAGCAGTACTTC. Residues: CASSLSRTGSVYEQYF.

This clone was seen more than once but under ten times. This chain joins TRBV29-1 and TRBJ1-5; 7 bases are shared with TRBD1. V shed 3 bases and J 4 bases; nucleotides not matched to a gene: 6. This CDR3 spans 14 amino acids. Per the germline V gene, CDR1 is SQVTM and CDR2 is ANQGSEA. CDR3 nucleotides: TGCAGCGTTGATGGGACAGACCCTAATCAGCCCCAGCATTTT. Its translation is CSVDGTDPNQPQHF.

This clone was seen more than once but under ten times. The rearrangement links TRBV18 to TRBJ1-2; tentatively, D is TRBD1 (6 bases). Germline loops: CDR1 KGHSH, CDR2 LQKENI. This CDR3 spans 14 amino acids. V lost 3 bases to trimming and J lost 7 bases, with 15 bases between them. CDR3 protein: CASSPWDNSGGYTF. In nucleotides, the CDR3 is TGTGCCAGCTCACCTTGGGACAACTCCGGTGGCTACACCTTC.

V usage is TRBV7-9 and J usage is TRBJ2-5, with 15 bases that match TRBD2. This CDR3 region has 18 residues. V lost 5 bases to trimming and J lost 5 bases; unmatched junction nucleotides: 12. CDR1 and CDR2 from the germline V gene are SEHNR and FQNEAQ (reference sequence). In DNA, the CDR3 is TGTGCCAGCAGCCACCCTCCCGGACTAGCGGGAGGGTCGGAGACCCAGTACTTC. It encodes CASSHPPGLAGGSETQYF.

This chain joins TRBV29-1 and TRBJ1-4, with TRBD1 as a possible D gene (6 bases). The CDR3 is 14 residues long. Trimming stripped 5 bases from V and 0 bases from J, with 10 bases between. Germline assignment: CDR1 SQVTM and CDR2 ANQGSEA. The CDR3: CSVRGGPTNEKLFF. CDR3 coding DNA: TGCAGCGTTCGGGGGGGCCCAACTAATGAAAAACTGTTTTTT.

This rearrangement joins TRBV18 to TRBJ2-3, with unresolved D. The CDR3 has 12 residues. Trimming left V 2 bases short and J 4 bases short, with 4 bases between. CDR1 is KGHSH and CDR2 is LQKENI in the germline V gene. CDR3 DNA sequence: TGTGCCAGCTCACCATCGGCAGATACGCAGTATTTT. Translating it yields CASSPSADTQYF.

CDR3 DNA: TGTGCCAGCAGTGACTCCCCCGAAGGGACAGATGGCTACACCTTC. Translating gives CASSDSPEGTDGYTF. The chain recombines TRBV6-4 with TRBJ1-2; 7 nucleotides align to TRBD1. CDR3 size: 15 residues. Germline V CDR1 and CDR2: MRHNA, SNTAGT. J lost 6 bases, V lost 0 bases, and 7 bases had no gene match.

The chain joins TRBV4-3 to TRBJ1-6, with TRBD1 matching over 10 bases. Germline lookup yields CDR1 LGHNA and CDR2 YSLEER. The J segment lost 9 bases and the V segment lost 0 bases, leaving 11 bases of the junction unmatched. This CDR3 is 18 amino acids long. CDR3 DNA: TGCGCCAGCAGCCAAGAAGTTTGGCGGGACAGGGGTGGTTCACCCCTCCACTTT. It translates to CASSQEVWRDRGGSPLHF.

The chain has TRBV10-3 and TRBJ2-7; D is unclear. This CDR3 has 15 residues. Per the germline V gene, CDR1 is ENHRY and CDR2 is SYGVKD. V was clipped by 0 bases and J by 7 bases, with 16 bases between them. The CDR3 region is CAISESGNAPWEQYF. The CDR3 bases are TGTGCCATCAGTGAGTCGGGCAACGCCCCCTGGGAGCAGTACTTC.

This sequence joins TRBV6-5 and TRBJ2-7; TRBD2 matches 15 bases. There are 15 residues in the CDR3. With 2 bases clipped from V and 4 bases from J, the junction kept 0 bases outside the gene matches. Germline V CDR1 and CDR2: MNHEY, SVGAGI. CDR3 in amino acids: CASSYGTSGRYEQYF. In DNA form, the CDR3 reads TGTGCCAGCAGTTACGGGACTAGCGGGAGGTACGAGCAGTACTTC.

The chain has TRBV29-1 and TRBJ2-3; the match to TRBD1 covers 8 bases. Germline assignment: CDR1 SQVTM and CDR2 ANQGSEA. The CDR3 totals 15 residues. J was trimmed by 5 bases and V by 2 bases; bases with no gene match: 9. The CDR3 reads CSVELVDRAIDTQYF. The CDR3 DNA follows: TGCAGCGTTGAACTGGTGGACAGGGCTATAGATACGCAGTATTTT.

J is TRBJ2-7 and V is TRBV29-1; D possibly corresponds to TRBD2 (5 bases). V was shortened by 4 bases and J by 1 base, with 11 bases between the two germline ends. CDR1 is SQVTM, CDR2 ANQGSEA, per germline. The CDR3 is made up of 13 amino acids. CDR3 DNA: TGCAGCGTTGGAGGGATTGCATCCTACGAGCAGTACTTC. It yields the protein CSVGGIASYEQYF.

This clone was detected a few times. The J gene is TRBJ1-2, the V gene TRBV5-1; 9 bases fit TRBD1. Germline V CDR1 and CDR2: SGHRS, YFSETQ. The CDR3 has 13 amino acids. V lost 4 bases and J lost 5; bases outside the gene matches: 3. CDR3 DNA sequence: TGCGCCAGCAGCGACGGGACAGGGTATGGCTACACCTTC. Amino acid sequence: CASSDGTGYGYTF.

The chain carries TRBV19 and TRBJ2-1; 7 bases are shared with TRBD2. In germline, CDR1 is LNHDA, CDR2 SQIVND (reference sequence). V gave up 3 bases and J gave up 13 bases; unmatched junction bases: 9. The CDR3 runs 13 residues. The CDR3 region is CASSIAATSVQFF. The CDR3 DNA sequence: TGTGCCAGTAGTATCGCGGCTACTAGCGTCCAGTTCTTC.

The J gene is TRBJ2-3, the V gene TRBV23-1; D is ambiguous. TRBV23-1 is an ORF, and what it does is uncertain. The CDR3 sequence is 16 residues long. V was cut by 2 bases and J by 2 bases, with 14 bases left in between. The CDR3 spells CASSQPDTHPTDTQYF. The DNA for the CDR3 is TGCGCCAGCAGTCAACCTGACACACACCCCACAGATACGCAGTATTTT.

The gene calls are TRBV2 and TRBJ2-3; 7 bases are a match to TRBD1. The CDR3 sequence is 13 residues long. Per the germline V gene, CDR1 is SNHLY and CDR2 is FYNNEI. Unmatched junction bases numbered 6, after V lost 7 bases and J lost 5 bases. CDR3 region: CASKGQPRDTQYF. CDR3 nucleotides: TGTGCCAGCAAGGGACAGCCTAGAGATACGCAGTATTTT. Full variable domain (remainder filled in from reference TRBV2 and TRBJ2-3): EPEVTQTPSHQVTQMGQEVILRCVPISNHLYFYWYRQILGQKVEFLVSFYNNEISEKSEIFDDQFSVERPDGSNFTLKIRSTKLEDSAMYFCASKGQPRDTQYFGPGTRLTVL.

V usage is TRBV19 and J usage is TRBJ1-2, with D uncertain. The CDR3 extends over 16 amino acids. V gave up 0 bases and J gave up 0 bases, with 11 bases separating them. Per the germline V gene, CDR1 is LNHDA and CDR2 is SQIVND (reference sequence). CDR3: CASSIDLPVANYGYTF. The CDR3 region has the DNA TGTGCCAGTAGTATAGATCTTCCGGTAGCTAACTATGGCTACACCTTC.

The chain links TRBV7-2 to TRBJ2-7; tentative D call: TRBD1 (7 bases). V shed 5 bases and J shed 0 bases, with 14 bases lying between them. CDR3 length: 15 amino acids. From germline, CDR1 is SGHTA and CDR2 FQGNSA. The DNA of the CDR3 is TGTGCCAGCAGCGCCCGCGGGACAGACTCCTACGAGCAGTACTTC. Protein: CASSARGTDSYEQYF.